The 5 T cell receptor beta chains below come from one sample, sequenced in a study of T-cell memory formation after mild COVID-19. TCRdb reanalysed the 5' RACE reads using MiXCR and keeps one entry per CDR3 protein. The data show about 500,000 distinct CDR3 sequences, roughly 20% seen once. The sample taken for sequencing was PBMCs or a T cell subset sorted from them (not recorded which). These receptors were collected from an adult woman who had mild COVID-19 (a few samples of this study predate the infection). Cell type and time point are not known.

The gene calls are TRBV6-6 and TRBJ1-5; D is undetermined. The CDR3 runs 14 residues. Germline values: CDR1 MNHNY, CDR2 SVGAGI (reference sequence). The germline V and J ends were trimmed by 2 bases and 6 bases, with 11 bases remaining between them. The CDR3 protein is CASSYRDLAQPQHF. In nucleotides, the CDR3 is TGTGCCAGCAGTTACCGGGATCTCGCTCAGCCCCAGCATTTT.

This clonotype has more than one count but fewer than ten. The gene calls are TRBV29-1 and TRBJ2-5, with TRBD2 matching over 9 bases. The CDR3 covers 11 residues. The V and J ends lost 6 bases and 5 bases, in that order; junction bases with no gene match: 1. From germline, CDR1 is SQVTM and CDR2 ANQGSEA. The CDR3 coding sequence is TGCAGCGTGCGGGGGGGGGAGACCCAGTACTTC. Its translation: CSVRGGETQYF.

The genes are TRBV20-1 and TRBJ1-4, with D maybe TRBD1 (6 bases). This CDR3 contains 18 residues. CDR1 is DFQATT and CDR2 is SNEGSKA in the germline V gene (reference sequence). Trimming cost V 0 bases and J 5 bases, with 22 bases left between them. CDR3 coding DNA: TGCAGTGCTAGAGATATAACTGCCAGAGGGGGAAAGAATGAAAAACTGTTTTTT. Translated, it gives CSARDITARGGKNEKLFF.

This clonotype appeared a few times. The genes are TRBV24-1 and TRBJ2-7, with D possibly matching TRBD2 (6 bases). Germline V gene lookup returns CDR1 KGHDR and CDR2 SFDVKD. The CDR3 totals 15 residues. Between the trimmed V and J ends, which lost 4 bases and 6 bases, there was a span of 18 bases. The CDR3 region is CATSDPGVGKGEQYF. CDR3 DNA sequence: TGTGCCACCAGTGACCCGGGGGTCGGGAAAGGCGAGCAGTACTTC.

This clonotype was seen a few times. The V and J genes are TRBV12-3 or TRBV12-4 and TRBJ2-3, with D perhaps matching TRBD2 (7 bases). CDR3 length equals 15 residues. V gave up 5 bases and J gave up 6 bases, with 18 bases separating them. CDR3 DNA sequence: TGTGCCAGCAGTGATTTCGGGGGGCCCTGGGATACGCAGTATTTT. Protein: CASSDFGGPWDTQYF.